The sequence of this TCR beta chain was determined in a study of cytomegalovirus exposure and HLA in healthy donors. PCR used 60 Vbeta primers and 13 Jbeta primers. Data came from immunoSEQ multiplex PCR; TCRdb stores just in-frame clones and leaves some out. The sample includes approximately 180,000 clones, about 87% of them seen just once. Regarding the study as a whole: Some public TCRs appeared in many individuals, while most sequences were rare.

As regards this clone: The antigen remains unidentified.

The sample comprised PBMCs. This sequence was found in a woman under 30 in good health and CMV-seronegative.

The CDR3 nucleotides are TGTGCCAGCAGCGGCCGACAGGGGGTAAGCCCAGATACGCAGTATTTT. Amino acids: CASSGRQGVSPDTQYF. The chain recombines TRBV9 with TRBJ2-3, with 9 bases identical to TRBD1. Germline lookup yields CDR1 SGDLS and CDR2 YYNGEE. This CDR3 comprises 16 residues. After removal of 3 bases from V and 4 bases from J, the junction contained 9 bases not matched to a gene.